The next 30 T cell receptor beta chains were all read from a single sample in a study of blood T cell repertoires in COVID-19. Repertoires were generated with immunoSEQ multiplex PCR, while TCRdb's copy carries only in-frame clones and drops some. The sample shows more than 120,000 clones, about 86% of them seen only once. Sequencing was performed on peripheral blood. These receptors were taken from a woman in her fifties or sixties with active or convalescent COVID-19.

For the CDR3, the DNA is TGTGCCAGCAGGCCCCGGACACGAGTTACCTACGAGCAGTACTTC. It is translated as CASRPRTRVTYEQYF. The rearrangement joins TRBV6-5 to TRBJ2-7, with D perhaps matching TRBD1 (5 bases). The CDR3 is 15 residues long. CDR1 and CDR2 (germline): MNHEY, SVGAGI. V was pared by 6 bases and J by 2 bases, with 17 bases between.

The chain uses TRBV2 and TRBJ2-2; D is perhaps TRBD2 (5 bases). CDR3 length: 12 residues. The germline V gene has CDR1 SNHLY and CDR2 FYNNEI. V lost 8 bases, J lost 1 base, and 5 bases lay in between. Here the CDR3 reads CASRGNTGELFF. Written as DNA, the CDR3 is TGTGCCAGCCGGGGGAACACCGGGGAGCTGTTTTTT.

This chain uses TRBV3-1 (or the pseudogene TRBV3-2) with TRBJ1-1; D unclear. The CDR3 length is 12 residues. Germline V gives CDR1 LGHDT, CDR2 YNNKEL (reference sequence). V shed 9 bases and J shed 2 bases, with 10 bases lying between them. CDR3 DNA: TGTGCCAGTAAAGCGGTCAACACTGAAGCTTTCTTT. It codes for CASKAVNTEAFF.

The chain employs TRBV3-1 (or the pseudogene TRBV3-2) and TRBJ2-1; TRBD2 agrees at 7 bases. V lost 1 base, J lost 6 bases, and 6 bases stayed unmatched. This CDR3 contains 15 residues. The germline V gene encodes CDR1 LGHDT and CDR2 YNNKEL (reference sequence). The CDR3 loop reads CASSQVGGLGNEQFF. The CDR3 coding sequence is TGTGCCAGCAGCCAAGTGGGAGGGTTGGGCAATGAGCAGTTCTTC.

The CDR3 is CASSWVAYTEAFF. The CDR3 DNA reads as TGTGCCAGCAGCTGGGTAGCTTACACTGAAGCTTTCTTT. This chain links TRBV5-5 with TRBJ1-1; the D is unclear. V was pared by 3 bases and J by 3 bases, with 9 bases between. This CDR3 has 13 amino acids. Germline CDR1 and CDR2: SGHKS and YYEKEE (reference sequence).

This chain links TRBV30 with TRBJ1-4, with D unresolved. Per the germline V gene, CDR1 is GTSNPN and CDR2 is SVGIG (reference sequence). This CDR3 comprises 16 residues. Trimming cost V 0 bases and J 8 bases, with 19 bases left between them. CDR3 sequence (DNA): TGTGCCTGGAGTGTAAATCGGTACCGGGATGGCGAAAAACTGTTTTTT. Encoded protein: CAWSVNRYRDGEKLFF.

V usage is TRBV6-6 and J usage is TRBJ2-1; 11 nucleotides agree with TRBD2. Trimming took 5 bases from V and 2 from J; bases not matched to a gene: 5. The length of the CDR3 is 16 residues. Germline lookup yields CDR1 MNHNY and CDR2 SVGAGI (reference sequence). The CDR3 bases are TGTGCCAGCAGTCCCCTGACTAGCGGGGCCTACAATGAGCAGTTCTTC. Protein sequence: CASSPLTSGAYNEQFF.

The V and J genes are TRBV7-2 and TRBJ1-2, with D possibly TRBD1 on 5 matching bases. The germline gives CDR1 SGHTA, CDR2 FQGNSA. V gave up 1 base and J gave up 4 bases, with 13 bases separating them. CDR3 length: 15 amino acids. CDR3 DNA sequence: TGTGCCAGCAGCTTAGGAGGCCAGGGATCCTATGGCTACACCTTC. This translates into CASSLGGQGSYGYTF.

The chain links TRBV4-2 to TRBJ1-3; TRBD1 matches at 7 bases. J gave up 6 bases and V 0 bases, and 8 bases lay outside the gene matches. The CDR3 totals 16 residues. Per the germline V gene, CDR1 is LGHNA and CDR2 is YNFKEQ. CDR3 loop: CASSQDAKGAVNTIYF. The DNA of the CDR3 is TGTGCCAGCAGCCAAGATGCAAAGGGGGCTGTAAACACCATATATTTT.

The CDR3 here is CAWSVTGGNTIYF. The CDR3 coding sequence is TGTGCCTGGAGTGTAACAGGTGGAAACACCATATATTTT. This chain connects TRBV30 to TRBJ1-3; a weak D match, TRBD1 (5 bases). CDR1 GTSNPN and CDR2 SVGIG come from the germline V gene (reference sequence). This CDR3 is 13 amino acids long. Trimming left V 0 bases short and J 3 bases short, with 6 bases between.

The chain links TRBV7-2 to TRBJ2-7, with 9 positions matching TRBD2. The germline V gene has CDR1 SGHTA and CDR2 FQGNSA. With V trimmed by 7 bases and J by 3 bases, 4 bases remained unmatched. The CDR3 has 13 amino acids. The CDR3 region has the DNA TGTGCCAGCATATTGACTAGCGGCTACGAGCAGTACTTC. Residues: CASILTSGYEQYF.

J is TRBJ2-2 and V is TRBV6-1; unclear D gene. The CDR3 has 13 amino acids. CDR1 and CDR2 from the germline V gene are MNHNS and SASEGT. V lost 2 bases, J lost 2 bases, and 3 bases lay in between. The CDR3 nucleotides are TGTGCCAGCAGTGAACTAAACACCGGGGAGCTGTTTTTT. It is translated as CASSELNTGELFF.

This chain connects TRBV6-5 to TRBJ2-3, with 9 bases fitting TRBD2. Trimming at V came to 1 base and at J to 5 bases, leaving 7 bases not matched to a gene. Germline V CDR1 and CDR2: MNHEY, SVGAGI. This CDR3 has 16 amino acids. CDR3 protein: CASSYFGGRAGDTQYF. In DNA form, the CDR3 reads TGTGCCAGCAGTTACTTCGGCGGGAGGGCCGGAGATACGCAGTATTTT.

This clone has more than one count but fewer than ten. CDR3: CARNGTLLTYEQYF. As DNA, the CDR3 is TGTGCCAGAAACGGGACTCTCCTAACCTACGAGCAGTACTTC. The chain recombines TRBV19 with TRBJ2-7; a weak D match, TRBD2 (6 bases). Trimming removed 9 bases from V and 2 bases from J, with 17 bases in between. Germline assignment: CDR1 LNHDA and CDR2 SQIVND (reference sequence). This CDR3 has 14 residues. Full variable domain (outside the CDR3, taken from reference TRBV19 and TRBJ2-7): DGGITQSPKYLFRKEGQNVTLSCEQNLNHDAMYWYRQDPGQGLRLIYYSQIVNDFQKGDIAEGYSVSREKKESFPLTVTSAQKNPTAFYLCARNGTLLTYEQYFGPGTRLTVT.

The chain links TRBV7-9 to TRBJ2-7, with D uncertain. CDR1 and CDR2 (germline): SEHNR, FQNEAQ (reference sequence). The ends were cut back, 5 bases at V and 1 base at J, with 18 bases in the middle. The CDR3 has 16 residues. CDR3 in DNA: TGTGCCAGCAGCCAAGAACAGCCCTGGCGTTCCTACGAGCAGTACTTC. Its protein is CASSQEQPWRSYEQYF. Combining the CDR3 with reference TRBV7-9 and TRBJ2-7 gives the whole variable domain DTGVSQNPRHKITKRGQNVTFRCDPISEHNRLYWYRQTLGQGPEFLTYFQNEAQLEKSRLLSDRFSAERPKGSFSTLEIQRTEQGDSAMYLCASSQEQPWRSYEQYFGPGTRLTVT.

The rearrangement joins TRBV7-9 to TRBJ2-7; D call uncertain. The germline V gene encodes CDR1 SEHNR and CDR2 FQNEAQ (reference sequence). The CDR3 consists of 12 residues. The V and J ends lost 8 bases and 1 base respectively, with 9 bases between them. CDR3 loop: CASSRESYEQYF. The CDR3 bases are TGTGCCAGCTCCCGAGAGTCCTACGAGCAGTACTTC.

This chain connects TRBV2 to TRBJ2-2; D not certain. The CDR3 totals 12 residues. The V and J ends lost 6 bases and 4 bases respectively, with 6 bases between them. Germline V lookup: CDR1 SNHLY, CDR2 FYNNEI. In DNA, the CDR3 is TGTGCCAGCAGCCGGGTCACCGGGGAGCTGTTTTTT. Translation gives CASSRVTGELFF.

V and J are TRBV10-3 and TRBJ2-7; D is unresolved. The CDR3 has 14 residues. CDR1 and CDR2 (germline): ENHRY, SYGVKD. V was clipped by 4 bases and J by 0 bases, with 10 bases between them. The CDR3 loop reads CAISGAASSYEQYF. Here the CDR3 DNA reads TGTGCCATCAGTGGGGCCGCAAGCTCCTACGAGCAGTACTTC.

This clone has a handful of counts. The CDR3 coding sequence is TGTGCCGGCGGGACAGCCGAGACCGGGGAGCTGTTTTTT. It encodes CAGGTAETGELFF. This rearrangement joins TRBV6-6 to TRBJ2-2; TRBD1 might be the D (7 bases). Germline V lookup: CDR1 MNHNY, CDR2 SVGAGI (reference sequence). CDR3 length: 13 residues. Between the trimmed V and J ends, which lost 11 bases and 5 bases, there was a span of 15 bases.

Regarding this clone: The same CDR3 is also encoded by other DNA sequences in this sample. The chain is built from TRBV5-4 and TRBJ2-7; a possible D gene is TRBD2 (5 bases). V was shortened by 1 base and J by 0 bases, with 14 bases between the two germline ends. The CDR3 covers 16 residues. Germline CDR1 is SGHNT and CDR2 is YYREEE (reference sequence). The CDR3 sequence: CASSLYSGALSYEQYF. The CDR3 DNA reads TGTGCCAGCAGCTTGTACAGCGGCGCTCTCTCCTACGAGCAGTACTTC.

This CDR3 reads CASMASGAADTQYF. Here the CDR3 DNA reads TGTGCCAGCATGGCCAGCGGGGCCGCAGATACGCAGTATTTT. This chain connects TRBV3-1 (or the pseudogene TRBV3-2) to TRBJ2-3; 7 nucleotides match TRBD2. The CDR3 runs 14 residues. The V gene's germline CDR1 is LGHDT and CDR2 YNNKEL (reference sequence). V lost 7 bases, J lost 4 bases, and 8 bases stayed unmatched.

J is TRBJ2-5 and V is TRBV3-1 (or the pseudogene TRBV3-2); 14 bases are a match to TRBD2. Germline CDR1 LGHDT, CDR2 YNNKEL (reference sequence). Trimming cost V 4 bases and J 0 bases; bases outside gene matches: 4. This CDR3 spans 17 amino acids. The CDR3: CASSPGLAGGDQETQYF. The DNA for the CDR3 is TGTGCCAGCAGCCCCGGACTAGCGGGAGGAGACCAAGAGACCCAGTACTTC.

This clone occurred once. V gene TRBV3-1 (or the pseudogene TRBV3-2) combines with J gene TRBJ2-3, with 8 bases lining up with TRBD1. CDR3 length equals 16 residues. Germline V gene lookup returns CDR1 LGHDT and CDR2 YNNKEL (reference sequence). V lost 0 bases and J lost 4; bases outside the gene matches: 6. The CDR3 reads CASSQDTGGYSDTQYF. The CDR3, as DNA: TGTGCCAGCAGCCAAGACACAGGGGGTTATTCAGATACGCAGTATTTT.

The CDR3 loop reads CSGSVRQGDTEAFF. CDR3 bases: TGCAGCGGTTCGGTGCGACAGGGAGACACTGAAGCTTTCTTT. This chain joins TRBV29-1 and TRBJ1-1, with 7 positions matching TRBD1. CDR3 length: 14 residues. Trimming at V came to 7 bases and at J to 3 bases, leaving 11 bases not matched to a gene. The germline V gene has CDR1 SQVTM and CDR2 ANQGSEA.

This rearrangement joins TRBV27 to TRBJ2-1, with 11 bases aligning to TRBD1. V was clipped by 8 bases and J by 7 bases; unmatched bases: 7. This CDR3 is 14 amino acids long. Germline CDR1 is MNHEY and CDR2 is SMNVEV (reference sequence). The CDR3, as DNA: TGTGCCAGCCGCGGACAGGGGGCCTTTAATGAGCAGTTCTTC. Residues: CASRGQGAFNEQFF.

This chain uses TRBV27 with TRBJ2-7; TRBD1 agrees at 9 bases. Germline CDR1 and CDR2: MNHEY and SMNVEV (reference sequence). V lost 5 bases to trimming and J lost 5 bases; unmatched junction nucleotides: 4. The CDR3 has 13 amino acids. The CDR3 protein is CASSGTGTNEQYF. The CDR3 nucleotides are TGTGCCAGCAGTGGGACAGGGACCAACGAGCAGTACTTC.

This clone was seen only a few times. The gene calls are TRBV4-1 and TRBJ2-7; 12 bases agree with TRBD2. With 6 bases clipped from V and 5 bases from J, the junction kept 11 bases outside the gene matches. The V gene's germline CDR1 is MGHRA and CDR2 YSYEKL. The CDR3 runs to 16 residues. The chain's CDR3 is CASRLRSGTSGHEQYF. The DNA for the CDR3 is TGCGCCAGCAGGCTCAGGTCCGGGACTAGCGGGCACGAGCAGTACTTC.

The J gene is TRBJ2-3, the V gene TRBV6-5, with 7 bases aligning to TRBD2. The trim removed 11 bases at V and 2 bases at J, leaving 7 bases unmatched. The length of the CDR3 is 13 residues. Looked up from germline, CDR1 is MNHEY and CDR2 is SVGAGI. The CDR3 DNA reads TGTGCCTGCCAACGGGGGGACACAGATACGCAGTATTTT. Its protein is CACQRGDTDTQYF.

CDR3 bases: TGCGCCAGCAGCCAAGATCCGCCTAGCGGGCTGAACACCGGGGAGCTGTTTTTT. Translated, it gives CASSQDPPSGLNTGELFF. This chain joins TRBV4-1 and TRBJ2-2; 8 bases fit TRBD2. Trimming at V came to 0 bases and at J to 1 base, leaving 7 bases not matched to a gene. Germline V lookup: CDR1 MGHRA, CDR2 YSYEKL. The CDR3 consists of 18 residues.

This chain connects TRBV5-8 to TRBJ2-2, with a possible D match to TRBD1 (6 bases). The V and J ends lost 1 base and 1 base respectively, with 8 bases between them. Germline CDR1 is SGHTS and CDR2 is YDEGEE. This CDR3 region has 15 residues. CDR3 in amino acids: CASSLKQGNTGELFF. The CDR3 region has the DNA TGTGCCAGCAGCTTGAAACAGGGGAACACCGGGGAGCTGTTTTTT.